This T cell receptor (beta chain) emerged from a study of T cells in Graves' hyperthyroidism and ophthalmopathy (dated by TCRdb to between 2018 and 2021). Some background on the complete study: Peripheral blood samples were taken at the time of initial diagnosis, prior to any treatment. To identify TCR V-J signatures that set the groups apart, the researchers used a discovery cohort of 100 or so patients, made up of about 44 with Graves' ophthalmopathy and 57 with stable Graves' hyperthyroidism. Prospective prediction of ophthalmopathy was tested in an independent validation cohort of fewer than 20 hyperthyroidism patients and 15 to 17 patients who later progressed to ophthalmopathy. The roughly 90 discovery patients were divided at random into training and test sets in a 7:3 ratio. Thyroid tissue and blood T-cell repertoires from six Graves' hyperthyroidism patients were also compared in the study. After sampling, hyperthyroidism patients received methimazole starting at 30 mg daily, and ophthalmopathy patients received high-dose intravenous methylprednisolone. According to the paper, TCR Vbeta CDR3 sequencing was carried out on about 140 peripheral blood samples, which came from 40 to 45 ophthalmopathy, under 80 hyperthyroidism and 17 progressor patients. Study-wide conclusions, independent of this receptor: No statistical method was used to fix the sample size in advance, and group allocation was not hidden from the investigators. During validation, the model predicted progression to ophthalmopathy a median of about 6.3 months ahead of onset, with roughly 65% sensitivity and under 85% specificity. A model built on a 13 V-J signature distinguished ophthalmopathy from stable hyperthyroidism, reaching around 87% sensitivity and approximately 81% specificity in cross-validation and 80%/75% in testing. Most expanded thyroid clonotypes (frequency above 0.001) were also detected in blood, a finding suggesting that blood repertoires may reflect thyroid immune responses.

From the cysteine up to the phenylalanine, the CDR3 has a length of 17 residues. The DNA shown is the 51-base CDR3, in frame from base 1. A distance of 17 bases separates the germline ends of V and J, which lose 1 base and 4 bases respectively. CDR1 and CDR2 are read off the germline V gene as SGHTA and FQGNSA. Amplification of TCR beta CDR3 regions was carried out from RNA transcripts. For the first round of RT-PCR on the TCR CDR3, the HTBI primer set was used together with the Qiagen OneStep RT-PCR kit. A second multiplex PCR round built the libraries, followed by size selection and purification. Paired-end sequencing of the libraries was performed with 100 bp reads on an Illumina HiSeq2000. The original methods were these. Raw data were processed with SOAPnuke, discarding reads with adapters, uncalled bases, mean Phred below 15, or no exact constant-primer or identifier match. High-quality paired reads were merged using COPE v1.2.5, and each unique nucleotide sequence was defined as a clonotype. MiTCR v1.1 was used to align clonotypes to the IMGT TRBV, TRBD and TRBJ reference segments. The analysis was restricted to V-J combinations with a frequency above 0.0001, which together covered roughly 99% of the repertoires. A TCS score was defined as the ratio between F50 (clonal expansion) and ExV (chaos), using BLOSUM62-based TCRdist between CDR3 peptides within each V-J. Welch's t-statistics and random forest reduced some 510 V-J features to roughly 13, which were used in a naive Bayes classifier (R e1071). TCRdb trimmed the raw reads at Q25, called clones with MiXCR and kept productive beta chains. Rows with a matching CDR3 protein are joined into one entry that keeps the most common DNA and genes. In this record, the V and J calls reflect TCRdb's handling and not the investigators' own analysis. The sample profile shows under 350,000 distinct CDR3 sequences; around a sixth of them were found once. The top ten clonotypes cover less than 65% of the sample.

Comments on this clonotype: It has no known antigen specificity. No much larger clonotype is one base removed from it; base qualities were not supplied.

Stable Graves' hyperthyroidism was defined as no progression to ophthalmopathy during 18 months of follow-up. The hyperthyroidism patients were between 18 and 65 years old and newly diagnosed, with a disease duration of less than 2 months. Any patient with an uncontrolled infection, another autoimmune disease, pregnancy or lactation was excluded. Clinical symptoms, serum thyroxine and TRAb, thyroid ultrasound, and orbital computed tomography formed the basis for the diagnoses. PBMCs were separated from roughly 10 ml of fresh peripheral blood using Ficoll-Paque density gradient centrifugation. Total RNA was extracted using Trizol reagent, and RNA quality was assessed on an Agilent 2100 Bioanalyzer.

The source material was blood. The rearranged chain carries TRBV7-2 and TRBJ1-3, with the D segment identity uncertain. The TCR comes from a woman aged 45-65 years with Graves' hyperthyroidism. The encoded CDR3 is CASSLGPAGGGGNTIYF. DNA sequence: TGTGCCAGCAGCTTAGGGCCCGCGGGCGGCGGGGGAAACACCATATATTTT.